The 5 T cell receptor beta chains listed next were all sequenced from one sample in a study of blood T cell repertoires in COVID-19. TCRdb keeps only in-frame clones here, not all; method: immunoSEQ multiplex PCR. The table includes about 220,000 clones, around 84% detected once. The sample comprised peripheral blood. These receptors were collected from a woman aged 60-75 years who had recovered from COVID-19.

The genes are TRBV18 and TRBJ1-5; no firm D call. The V gene's germline CDR1 is KGHSH and CDR2 LQKENI. This CDR3 contains 15 residues. V was clipped by 2 bases and J by 2 bases, with 10 bases between them. The CDR3 sequence is CASSPGFRGNQPQHF. CDR3 coding DNA: TGTGCCAGCTCACCAGGTTTTCGCGGCAATCAGCCCCAGCATTTT.

The V call is TRBV2, the J call TRBJ2-3, with 9 bases aligning to TRBD2. The CDR3 extends over 14 amino acids. Trimming at V came to 11 bases and at J to 4 bases, leaving 10 bases not matched to a gene. CDR1 and CDR2 (germline): SNHLY, FYNNEI. In DNA, the CDR3 is TGTGCCCGAGGGTTGGCGGGGGGGGCAGATACGCAGTATTTT. It codes for CARGLAGGADTQYF. Full variable domain (missing parts from reference TRBV2 and TRBJ2-3): EPEVTQTPSHQVTQMGQEVILRCVPISNHLYFYWYRQILGQKVEFLVSFYNNEISEKSEIFDDQFSVERPDGSNFTLKIRSTKLEDSAMYFCARGLAGGADTQYFGPGTRLTVL.

The V gene is TRBV2, the J gene TRBJ1-1; no clear D gene. CDR3 length: 15 residues. The germline V gene encodes CDR1 SNHLY and CDR2 FYNNEI. The germline V and J ends were trimmed by 0 bases and 3 bases, with 11 bases remaining between them. CDR3 residues: CASSEASGWDTEAFF. In nucleotides, the CDR3 is TGTGCCAGCAGTGAAGCCTCGGGGTGGGACACTGAAGCTTTCTTT.

This chain connects TRBV7-3 to TRBJ1-3; no reliable D call. V was clipped by 0 bases and J by 2 bases, with 8 bases between them. The germline CDR1 and CDR2 sequences are SGHTA and FQGTGA. The CDR3 spans 15 residues. The CDR3 protein is CASSLTGTPGNTIYF. In nucleotides, the CDR3 is TGTGCCAGCAGCTTAACCGGTACCCCTGGAAACACCATATATTTT.

This clone appeared a single time. This sequence joins TRBV30 and TRBJ2-1; 10 bases map to TRBD2. The germline CDR1 and CDR2 sequences are GTSNPN and SVGIG (reference sequence). This CDR3 contains 15 residues. Trimming took 0 bases from V and 10 from J; bases not matched to a gene: 9. The CDR3 loop is CAWSVGLAASREQFF. The CDR3, as DNA: TGTGCCTGGAGTGTAGGACTAGCGGCGTCGAGAGAGCAGTTCTTC.